This record looks at one TCR beta chain sequence and its context. Its antigen is not known. V was shortened by 5 bases and J by 2 bases, with 12 bases between the two germline ends. From germline, CDR1 is SGHAT and CDR2 FQNNGV. The CDR3 contains 15 residues. The PCR used 60 Vbeta and 13 Jbeta primers. TCRdb keeps only in-frame clones here, not all; method: immunoSEQ multiplex PCR. Here the sample spans 200,000 to 300,000 clones, roughly four fifths being singletons. These data are taken from a study of cytomegalovirus exposure and HLA in healthy donors. Study-wide context: The roughly 100 million unique TCR beta sequences, from 150 million to 200 million T cells, were found by an earlier analysis. General study findings and limits: Accurate predictions that matched the HLA-A and HLA-B alleles of most subjects were reportedly made from TCR beta sequences. Cytomegalovirus status, reportedly, was diagnosed with high specificity and sensitivity by the classifier.

The donors gave bone marrow, and they were healthy. J is TRBJ2-2 and V is TRBV11-2, with D tentatively TRBD2 (6 bases). This TCR was recovered from a woman aged 40 to 49 in good health and CMV-seropositive. The sequencing input was PBMCs. CDR3 in DNA: TGTGCCAGCAGCCATAGCGGAACCAACACCGGGGAGCTGTTTTTT. Translation: CASSHSGTNTGELFF.